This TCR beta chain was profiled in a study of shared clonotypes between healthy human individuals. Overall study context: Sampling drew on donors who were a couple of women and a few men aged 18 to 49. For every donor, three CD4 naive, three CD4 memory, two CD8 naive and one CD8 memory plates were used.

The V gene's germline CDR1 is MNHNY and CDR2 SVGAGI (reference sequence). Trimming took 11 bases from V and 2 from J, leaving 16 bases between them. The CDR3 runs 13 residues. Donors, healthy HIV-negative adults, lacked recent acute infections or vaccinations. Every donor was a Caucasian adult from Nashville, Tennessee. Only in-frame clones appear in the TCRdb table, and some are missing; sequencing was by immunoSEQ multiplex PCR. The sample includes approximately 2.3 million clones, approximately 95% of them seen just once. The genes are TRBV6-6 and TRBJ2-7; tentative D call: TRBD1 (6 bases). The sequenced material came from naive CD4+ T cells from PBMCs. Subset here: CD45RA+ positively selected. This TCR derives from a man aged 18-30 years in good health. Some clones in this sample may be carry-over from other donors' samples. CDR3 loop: CAGKQGPPYEQYF. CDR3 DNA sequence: TGTGCCGGCAAACAGGGCCCACCCTACGAGCAGTACTTC.